One and the same sample provided the 30 T cell receptor beta chains below, sequenced in a study of control samples from healthy donors and cancer patients. Repertoires were generated with immunoSEQ multiplex PCR, while TCRdb's copy carries only in-frame clones and drops some. The sample lists around 30,000 clones; 70% to 90% were seen once. The sequenced material came from PBMCs. These receptors were collected from a woman in her sixties with head and neck cancer.

The gene calls are TRBV19 and TRBJ2-1; 8 bases fit TRBD1. Germline CDR1 LNHDA, CDR2 SQIVND (reference sequence). This CDR3 is built from 15 residues. Trimming took 1 base from V and 5 from J; bases not matched to a gene: 4. CDR3 DNA sequence: TGTGCCAGTAGTATAGGGCAGGGGGCGGACAATGAGCAGTTCTTC. Its translation: CASSIGQGADNEQFF.

The gene calls are TRBV24-1 and TRBJ1-2; 7 bases map to TRBD1. The germline CDR1 and CDR2 sequences are KGHDR and SFDVKD. There are 14 residues in the CDR3. The junction had 2 bases not matched to a gene; V was cut back by 1 base and J by 4 bases. CDR3 bases: TGTGCCACCAGTGATTTCTCAGGGGGCTATGGCTACACCTTC. It codes for CATSDFSGGYGYTF.

The table lists this clone with a few counts. This chain connects TRBV3-1 (or the pseudogene TRBV3-2) to TRBJ2-1; 12 nucleotides align to TRBD2. Germline CDR1 LGHDT, CDR2 YNNKEL (reference sequence). This CDR3 spans 21 amino acids. V gave up 1 base and J gave up 7 bases; unmatched junction bases: 20. The CDR3 protein is CASSQGPGRLAGGTQRNEQFF. In DNA form, the CDR3 reads TGTGCCAGCAGCCAAGGTCCAGGTAGGCTAGCGGGAGGGACCCAACGGAATGAGCAGTTCTTC.

This clone was observed a few times. The V gene is TRBV6-6, the J gene TRBJ2-7; 9 positions match TRBD2. Trimming at V came to 6 bases and at J to 0 bases, leaving 3 bases not matched to a gene. Germline V gene data show CDR1 as MNHNY and CDR2 as SVGAGI (reference sequence). CDR3 length equals 14 residues. CDR3 coding DNA: TGTGCCAGCAGCAAGGGACTAGCCTCCTACGAGCAGTACTTC. It encodes CASSKGLASYEQYF.

This chain connects TRBV5-1 to TRBJ2-2; D is ambiguous. Germline V CDR1 and CDR2: SGHRS, YFSETQ. V was trimmed by 0 bases and J by 2 bases, leaving 8 bases between them. The CDR3 is 15 residues long. The CDR3 DNA sequence: TGCGCCAGCAGCTTGGCCCAGAGTAACACCGGGGAGCTGTTTTTT. It encodes CASSLAQSNTGELFF.

This chain uses TRBV9 with TRBJ2-3; D perhaps matches TRBD2 (7 bases). This CDR3 region has 16 residues. The ends were cut back, 2 bases at V and 2 bases at J, with 15 bases in the middle. Germline V gene lookup returns CDR1 SGDLS and CDR2 YYNGEE. CDR3 in amino acids: CASSVGGAGVTDTQYF. The CDR3 DNA follows: TGTGCCAGCAGCGTGGGGGGGGCAGGTGTCACAGATACGCAGTATTTT.

This chain uses TRBV5-3 with TRBJ2-2; D gene ambiguous. TRBV5-3 is an ORF for which the function is uncertain. The CDR3 has 15 amino acids. V was pared by 4 bases and J by 3 bases, with 13 bases between. CDR3 in DNA: TGTGCCAGAAGCCCAAATTTTGGGTACACCGGGGAGCTGTTTTTT. It encodes CARSPNFGYTGELFF.

This clone was seen a handful of times. The V gene is TRBV6-5, the J gene TRBJ1-2, with D perhaps matching TRBD1 (5 bases). There are 12 residues in the CDR3. With 5 bases removed from V and 8 bases from J, the gap between germline ends came to 12 bases. Germline CDR1 and CDR2: MNHEY and SVGAGI. The CDR3 reads CASSPQGGGYTF. The CDR3 DNA reads as TGTGCCAGCAGTCCCCAGGGTGGCGGCTACACCTTC.

The rearrangement joins TRBV7-9 to TRBJ2-2; D remains unclear. The CDR3 is 11 amino acids. Germline assignment: CDR1 SEHNR and CDR2 FQNEAQ (reference sequence). Deletions cut 5 bases from V and 4 bases from J, with 2 bases between. The CDR3 sequence: CASSLTGELFF. The CDR3, as DNA: TGTGCCAGCAGCCTCACCGGGGAGCTGTTTTTT. Full variable domain (missing parts from reference TRBV7-9 and TRBJ2-2): DTGVSQNPRHKITKRGQNVTFRCDPISEHNRLYWYRQTLGQGPEFLTYFQNEAQLEKSRLLSDRFSAERPKGSFSTLEIQRTEQGDSAMYLCASSLTGELFFGEGSRLTVL.

The DNA for the CDR3 is TGCGCCAGCAGCCAGACTCCGGGGGGTTCTGATGGCTACACCTTC. Translating it yields CASSQTPGGSDGYTF. The V gene is TRBV5-1, the J gene TRBJ1-2, with D possibly matching TRBD1 (5 bases). There are 15 residues in the CDR3. Trimming removed 4 bases from V and 6 bases from J, with 19 bases in between. Germline V gene lookup returns CDR1 SGHRS and CDR2 YFSETQ.

The sample holds a few counts of this clone. Other DNA sequences in the same sample also yield this CDR3. V usage is TRBV3-1 (or the pseudogene TRBV3-2) and J usage is TRBJ1-5, with D unclear. CDR1 is LGHDT, CDR2 YNNKEL, per germline (reference sequence). V was shortened by 4 bases and J by 0 bases, with 7 bases between the two germline ends. This CDR3 is built from 14 residues. CDR3 region: CASSPAVSNQPQHF. Here the CDR3 DNA reads TGTGCCAGCAGCCCGGCTGTTAGCAATCAGCCCCAGCATTTT.

The chain employs TRBV6-2 or TRBV6-3 and TRBJ2-1; possibly TRBD2 for D (6 bases). The germline CDR1 and CDR2 sequences are MNHEY and SVGEGT. V lost 5 bases, J lost 5 bases, and 13 bases lay in between. The CDR3 runs to 14 residues. CDR3 DNA: TGTGCCAGCAGTGGGACTCTTCGAGACAATGAGCAGTTCTTC. Residues: CASSGTLRDNEQFF.

V usage is TRBV13 and J usage is TRBJ2-3, with 8 nucleotides matching TRBD2. V lost 3 bases and J lost 4; bases outside the gene matches: 6. Germline CDR1 PRHDT, CDR2 FYEKMQ (reference sequence). This CDR3 contains 15 residues. The CDR3 DNA reads TGTGCCAGCAGCTTTAGAAGCGGGAGTGCAGATACGCAGTATTTT. Its translation is CASSFRSGSADTQYF.

The chain carries TRBV9 and TRBJ2-5; D is unresolved. The CDR3 contains 13 residues. Trimming took 3 bases from V and 5 from J, leaving 11 bases between them. Germline loops: CDR1 SGDLS, CDR2 YYNGEE. CDR3 in DNA: TGTGCCAGCAGCGATGGAAGTGGGGAGACCCAGTACTTC. This codes for CASSDGSGETQYF.

The chain employs TRBV10-1 and TRBJ2-1, with TRBD2 matching over 11 bases. V gave up 0 bases and J gave up 7 bases; unmatched junction bases: 5. Germline-derived CDR1 and CDR2 are WNHNN and SYGVQD (reference sequence). The CDR3 has 16 amino acids. In DNA form, the CDR3 reads TGCGCCAGCAGTGAGTCGGGTAGCGGGAGGGAAAATGAGCAGTTCTTC. It codes for CASSESGSGRENEQFF.

The chain links TRBV7-9 to TRBJ1-4, with D unresolved. CDR3 size: 15 residues. V lost 3 bases, J lost 0 bases, and 8 bases lay in between. CDR1 is SEHNR, CDR2 FQNEAQ, per germline (reference sequence). The CDR3 coding sequence is TGTGCCAGCAGCTTCGGGCTCTCAACTAATGAAAAACTGTTTTTT. This translates into CASSFGLSTNEKLFF.

The chain links TRBV4-3 to TRBJ1-1, with 8 bases lining up with TRBD1. The CDR3 totals 19 residues. Germline loops: CDR1 LGHNA, CDR2 YSLEER. V trimming: 0 bases; J trimming: 6 bases; junction bases outside the gene matches: 18. Here the CDR3 reads CASSQETIEGQGRDPEAFF. The CDR3 DNA reads TGCGCCAGCAGCCAAGAAACGATTGAAGGACAGGGAAGGGATCCTGAAGCTTTCTTT.

This chain connects TRBV6-2 or TRBV6-3 to TRBJ2-7; D unclear. Germline V gives CDR1 MNHEY, CDR2 SVGEGT. The CDR3 is made up of 12 amino acids. Trimming cost V 1 base and J 6 bases, with 7 bases left between them. CDR3 loop: CASSYWQSEQYF. CDR3 nucleotide sequence: TGTGCCAGCAGTTACTGGCAGAGCGAGCAGTACTTC.

The V gene is TRBV11-1, the J gene TRBJ2-2, with D perhaps TRBD1 or TRBD2 (5 bases each). Germline V gives CDR1 SGHAT, CDR2 FQDESV (reference sequence). This CDR3 has 15 residues. Trimming left V 6 bases short and J 2 bases short, with 13 bases between. The CDR3 loop reads CASSRDGDNTGELFF. The DNA for the CDR3 is TGTGCCAGCAGTCGGGACGGAGATAACACCGGGGAGCTGTTTTTT.

The V and J genes are TRBV7-8 and TRBJ2-7; D is unclear. The V and J ends lost 1 base and 2 bases respectively, with 9 bases between them. Germline assignment: CDR1 SGHVS and CDR2 FQNEAQ. This CDR3 is built from 14 residues. The CDR3 reads CASSLGADAYEQYF. CDR3 DNA sequence: TGTGCCAGCAGCTTAGGTGCAGACGCCTACGAGCAGTACTTC.

This chain connects TRBV7-6 to TRBJ2-3; D gene uncertain. This CDR3 is built from 13 residues. V was clipped by 6 bases and J by 0 bases, with 7 bases between them. From germline, CDR1 is SGHVS and CDR2 FNYEAQ. The CDR3 nucleotides are TGTGCCAGCAGGCTCACTAGCACAGATACGCAGTATTTT. Translating gives CASRLTSTDTQYF.

The rearrangement uses TRBV2 and TRBJ1-6; unclear D gene. The CDR3 consists of 11 residues. V dropped 6 bases and J dropped 7 bases, with 4 bases sitting between them. Germline-derived CDR1 and CDR2 are SNHLY and FYNNEI. CDR3 protein: CASRGNSPLHF. Written as DNA, the CDR3 is TGTGCCAGCAGGGGGAATTCACCCCTCCACTTT.

This chain joins TRBV27 and TRBJ2-6, with D unresolved. CDR1 and CDR2 (germline): MNHEY, SMNVEV (reference sequence). CDR3 length: 16 residues. The ends were cut back, 3 bases at V and 2 bases at J, with 11 bases in the middle. The CDR3 DNA reads TGTGCCAGCAGTTTCCTCTTTTTACCTGGGGCCAACGTCCTGACTTTC. Amino acid sequence: CASSFLFLPGANVLTF.

J is TRBJ1-1 and V is TRBV7-2; 7 nucleotides line up with TRBD1. This CDR3 region has 14 residues. CDR1 SGHTA and CDR2 FQGNSA come from the germline V gene. J lost 4 bases, V lost 3 bases, and 5 bases had no gene match. CDR3: CASSLQGEGTEAFF. Written as DNA, the CDR3 is TGTGCCAGCAGCTTGCAGGGGGAGGGCACTGAAGCTTTCTTT.

In this sample, this clone turned up a few times. The chain uses TRBV20-1 and TRBJ2-1; D unresolved. V gave up 3 bases and J gave up 1 base, with 7 bases separating them. The CDR3 loop spans 13 amino acids. Germline V gene lookup returns CDR1 DFQATT and CDR2 SNEGSKA (reference sequence). The chain's CDR3 is CSASTPSYNEQFF. CDR3 DNA sequence: TGCAGTGCTAGTACCCCGTCCTACAATGAGCAGTTCTTC.

The chain joins TRBV27 to TRBJ2-1; weak D call: TRBD2 (5 bases). This CDR3 spans 12 amino acids. Trimming shortened V by 2 bases and J by 8 bases, and 7 bases separated the two germline ends. Germline lookup yields CDR1 MNHEY and CDR2 SMNVEV (reference sequence). DNA for the CDR3: TGTGCCAGCAGTTTACTCGGGGATGAGCAGTTCTTC. It codes for CASSLLGDEQFF.

The rearrangement uses TRBV2 and TRBJ1-5; D call uncertain. This CDR3 contains 12 residues. Looked up from germline, CDR1 is SNHLY and CDR2 is FYNNEI. Trimming removed 7 bases at V and 5 bases at J, with 9 bases between. The CDR3 is CASKTSDQPQHF. The CDR3 region has the DNA TGTGCCAGCAAGACGAGCGATCAGCCCCAGCATTTT.

V gene TRBV24-1 combines with J gene TRBJ1-2; D remains ambiguous. V lost 6 bases and J lost 2, with 9 bases in between. CDR1 KGHDR and CDR2 SFDVKD come from the germline V gene. CDR3 length: 13 amino acids. DNA for the CDR3: TGTGCCACCAGTCCCGGGTCCAACTATGGCTACACCTTC. Translation: CATSPGSNYGYTF.

V and J are TRBV21-1 and TRBJ2-7; TRBD2 was called by the table and not checked on the DNA. TRBV21-1 is deemed a pseudogene. The CDR3 is 17 amino acids. CDR3 bases: TGTGCCAGCAGCAAAGCGCTAATGGGGGGGGCTGTGAACGAGCAGTACTTC. It codes for CASSKALMGGAVNEQYF.

This clone occurred once. The chain is built from TRBV6-4 and TRBJ1-2; D is possibly TRBD1 (5 bases). There are 13 residues in the CDR3. Per the germline V gene, CDR1 is MRHNA and CDR2 is SNTAGT. Trimming left V 3 bases short and J 4 bases short, with 9 bases between. CDR3: CASSETGFYGYTF. DNA of the CDR3: TGTGCCAGCAGTGAAACAGGCTTCTATGGCTACACCTTC.